Below are 10 T cell receptor beta chains sequenced from a single sample in a study of early T cells in non-severe SARS-CoV-2 infection (dated by TCRdb to the early 2020s). Library preparation was by 5' RACE. TCRdb records NextSeq 500 as the sequencer. TCRdb reprocessed the public reads (quality trimming at Q25 with fastp, clone calling with MiXCR) and kept in-frame beta chains. Each CDR3 protein gets just one entry, which takes the most common genes and DNA from the rows behind it. The sample records roughly 46,000 distinct CDR3 sequences, around 7% of which are singletons. Of the sample, roughly 4.5% is held by the ten largest clones. Sequenced material: whole blood. The receptors stem from an adult who was a healthcare worker with PCR-confirmed SARS-CoV-2 infection or an uninfected control (not recorded which).

This clonotype was seen ten or more times. J is TRBJ2-5 and V is TRBV19, with D unresolved. Germline CDR1 and CDR2: LNHDA and SQIVND (reference sequence). The germline V and J ends were trimmed by 3 bases and 2 bases, with 10 bases remaining between them. The CDR3 has 14 amino acids. This CDR3 is CASSIAGRQETQYF. The CDR3 DNA reads TGTGCCAGTAGTATTGCAGGACGACAAGAGACCCAGTACTTC.

The chain employs TRBV20-1 and TRBJ2-7; 7 bases are shared with TRBD1. CDR1 and CDR2 from the germline V gene are DFQATT and SNEGSKA (reference sequence). This CDR3 region has 15 residues. Germline trimming cut 0 bases from V and 2 bases from J; bases unmatched to any gene: 7. CDR3 in amino acids: CSARDSRDRTYEQYF. In DNA, the CDR3 is TGCAGTGCTAGAGATAGCCGGGACAGAACCTACGAGCAGTACTTC.

This clonotype was seen ten or more times. This chain joins TRBV6-2 or TRBV6-3 and TRBJ1-1; maybe TRBD1 (5 bases). CDR1 MNHEY and CDR2 SVGEGT come from the germline V gene. This CDR3 is built from 13 residues. Between the trimmed V and J ends, which lost 8 bases and 0 bases, there was a span of 10 bases. This CDR3 is CASEGRLNTEAFF. The CDR3 DNA reads as TGTGCCAGCGAGGGACGGCTGAACACTGAAGCTTTCTTT.

This clonotype showed up just a few times. The V call is TRBV6-7, the J call TRBJ2-2, with D unresolved. TRBV6-7 falls under the ORF class, with uncertain function. V lost 6 bases and J 6 bases, leaving 8 bases between the germline ends. This CDR3 is built from 12 residues. This chain's CDR3 is CASSHPSGELFF. The CDR3 DNA is TGTGCCAGCAGCCACCCCTCCGGGGAGCTGTTTTTT.

DNA of the CDR3: TGTGCCAGCAGCTTATACACAGACACAGATACGCAGTATTTT. Translated: CASSLYTDTDTQYF. The chain combines TRBV7-9 with TRBJ2-3; no reliable D call. The CDR3 is 14 residues long. V dropped 2 bases and J dropped 2 bases, with 8 bases sitting between them. Per the germline V gene, CDR1 is SEHNR and CDR2 is FQNEAQ (reference sequence).

The V call is TRBV5-1, the J call TRBJ1-1, with D tentatively TRBD1 (5 bases). The CDR3 runs 13 residues. Per the germline V gene, CDR1 is SGHRS and CDR2 is YFSETQ. V was trimmed by 4 bases and J by 5 bases, leaving 12 bases between them. The CDR3 DNA follows: TGCGCCAGCAGCCCAGGGTCGTCAACTGAAGCTTTCTTT. Protein: CASSPGSSTEAFF.

This clonotype was counted ten times or more. The chain recombines TRBV14 with TRBJ2-2; 7 nucleotides align to TRBD1. CDR3 length: 16 residues. The V and J ends lost 1 base and 4 bases, in that order; junction bases with no gene match: 6. CDR1 SGHDN and CDR2 FVKESK come from the germline V gene. The CDR3 sequence: CASSQGGGRVTGELFF. In DNA form, the CDR3 reads TGTGCCAGCAGCCAAGGAGGGGGCAGGGTCACCGGGGAGCTGTTTTTT.

This clonotype has a count of ten or more. The chain links TRBV20-1 to TRBJ2-5; 9 bases are shared with TRBD2. The CDR3 extends over 12 amino acids. Unmatched junction bases numbered 4, after V lost 6 bases and J lost 5 bases. Germline CDR1 is DFQATT and CDR2 is SNEGSKA (reference sequence). This CDR3 reads CSALTSGETQYF. CDR3 sequence (DNA): TGCAGTGCCCTCACTAGCGGGGAGACCCAGTACTTC.

The rearrangement links TRBV10-1 to TRBJ1-2; D is undetermined. CDR1 and CDR2 (germline): WNHNN, SYGVQD (reference sequence). CDR3 length equals 12 residues. Trimming removed 3 bases at V and 7 bases at J, with 9 bases between. This CDR3 reads CASSEVHAGYTF. The DNA of the CDR3 is TGCGCCAGCAGTGAAGTCCACGCTGGCTACACCTTC.

In its sample, this clonotype was seen a few times. The V and J genes are TRBV7-9 and TRBJ2-1, with a weak D call TRBD1 (7 bases). Looked up from germline, CDR1 is SEHNR and CDR2 is FQNEAQ (reference sequence). The CDR3 covers 19 residues. V lost 5 bases, J lost 4 bases, and 27 bases lay in between. Written as DNA, the CDR3 is TGTGCCAGCAGCAACCCAAGGGCGCGGGACAGTCTAAAATACAATGAGCAGTTCTTC. Residues: CASSNPRARDSLKYNEQFF. Complete variable domain (other parts from reference TRBV7-9 and TRBJ2-1): DTGVSQNPRHKITKRGQNVTFRCDPISEHNRLYWYRQTLGQGPEFLTYFQNEAQLEKSRLLSDRFSAERPKGSFSTLEIQRTEQGDSAMYLCASSNPRARDSLKYNEQFFGPGTRLTVL.